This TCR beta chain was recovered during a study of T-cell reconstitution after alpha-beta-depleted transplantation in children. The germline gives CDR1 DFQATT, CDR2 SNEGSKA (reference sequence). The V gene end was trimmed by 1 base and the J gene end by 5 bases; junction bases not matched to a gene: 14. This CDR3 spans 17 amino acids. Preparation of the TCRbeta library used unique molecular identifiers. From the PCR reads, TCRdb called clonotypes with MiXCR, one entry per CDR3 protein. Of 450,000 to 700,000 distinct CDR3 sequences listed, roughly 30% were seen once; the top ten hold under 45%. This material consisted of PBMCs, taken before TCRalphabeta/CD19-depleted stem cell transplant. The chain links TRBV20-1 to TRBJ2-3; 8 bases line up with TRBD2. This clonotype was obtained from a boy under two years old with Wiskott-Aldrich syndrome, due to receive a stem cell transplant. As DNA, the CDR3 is TGCAGTGCTAGAGGAGGGTGGGGACTAGTAGCCCAAGATACGCAGTATTTT. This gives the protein CSARGGWGLVAQDTQYF.